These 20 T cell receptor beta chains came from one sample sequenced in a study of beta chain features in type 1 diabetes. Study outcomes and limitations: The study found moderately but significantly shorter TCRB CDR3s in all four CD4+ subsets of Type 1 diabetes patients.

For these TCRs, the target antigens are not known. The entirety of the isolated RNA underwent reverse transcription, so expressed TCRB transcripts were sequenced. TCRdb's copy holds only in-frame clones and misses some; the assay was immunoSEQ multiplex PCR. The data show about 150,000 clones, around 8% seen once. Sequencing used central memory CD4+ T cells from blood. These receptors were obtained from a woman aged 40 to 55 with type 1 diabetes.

The CDR3 here is CATSRDLLSQETQYF. DNA of the CDR3: TGTGCCACCAGCAGAGATCTACTTAGCCAAGAGACCCAGTACTTC. The chain uses TRBV15 and TRBJ2-5; D is unclear. The CDR3 runs to 15 residues. V dropped 0 bases and J dropped 1 base, with 9 bases sitting between them. Per germline, CDR1 LNHNV and CDR2 YYDKDF (reference sequence).

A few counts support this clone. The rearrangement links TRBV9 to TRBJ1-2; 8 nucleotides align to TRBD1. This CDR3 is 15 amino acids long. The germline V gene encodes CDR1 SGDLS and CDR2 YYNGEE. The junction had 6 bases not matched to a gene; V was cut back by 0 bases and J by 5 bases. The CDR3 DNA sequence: TGTGCCAGCAGCGTAGGGGCAGGGGGCGAATATGGCTACACCTTC. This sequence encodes CASSVGAGGEYGYTF. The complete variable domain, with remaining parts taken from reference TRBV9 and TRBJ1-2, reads DSGVTQTPKHLITATGQRVTLRCSPRSGDLSVYWYQQSLDQGLQFLIQYYNGEERAKGNILERFSAQQFPDLHSELNLSSLELGDSALYFCASSVGAGGEYGYTFGSGTRLTVV.

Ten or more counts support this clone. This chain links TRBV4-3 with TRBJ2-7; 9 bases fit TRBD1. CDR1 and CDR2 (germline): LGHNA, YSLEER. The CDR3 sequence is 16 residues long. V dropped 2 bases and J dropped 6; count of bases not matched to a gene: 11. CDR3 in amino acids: CASSQQPPGQGSEQYF. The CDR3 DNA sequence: TGCGCCAGCAGCCAACAGCCCCCGGGACAGGGTAGCGAGCAGTACTTC.

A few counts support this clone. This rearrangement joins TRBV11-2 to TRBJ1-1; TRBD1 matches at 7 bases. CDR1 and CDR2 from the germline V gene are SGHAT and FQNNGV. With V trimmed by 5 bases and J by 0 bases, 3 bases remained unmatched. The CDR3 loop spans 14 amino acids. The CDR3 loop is CASSLGQMNTEAFF. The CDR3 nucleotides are TGTGCCAGCAGCCTGGGACAGATGAACACTGAAGCTTTCTTT.

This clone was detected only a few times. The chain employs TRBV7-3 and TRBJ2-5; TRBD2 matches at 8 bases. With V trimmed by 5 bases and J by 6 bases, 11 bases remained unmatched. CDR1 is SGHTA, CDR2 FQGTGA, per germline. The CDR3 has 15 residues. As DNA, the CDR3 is TGTGCCAGCAGCCCCGGGGCGGGGGGCGAGAAGACCCAGTACTTC. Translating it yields CASSPGAGGEKTQYF.

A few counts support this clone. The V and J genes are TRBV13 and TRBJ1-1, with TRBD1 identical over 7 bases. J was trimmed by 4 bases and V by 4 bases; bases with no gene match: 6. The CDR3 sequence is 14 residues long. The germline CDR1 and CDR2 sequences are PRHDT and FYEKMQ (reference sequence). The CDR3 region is CASSSYRGGTEAFF. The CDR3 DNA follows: TGTGCCAGCAGCTCTTACAGGGGCGGCACTGAAGCTTTCTTT.

The chain's CDR3 is CASSSLSGREEGEQYF. As DNA, the CDR3 is TGTGCCAGCAGTTCCCTCTCCGGCAGGGAGGAGGGCGAGCAGTACTTC. The chain combines TRBV6-5 with TRBJ2-7; possible D gene TRBD2, 6 bases. CDR1 is MNHEY and CDR2 is SVGAGI in the germline V gene. There are 16 residues in the CDR3. Trimming stripped 4 bases from V and 6 bases from J, with 22 bases between.

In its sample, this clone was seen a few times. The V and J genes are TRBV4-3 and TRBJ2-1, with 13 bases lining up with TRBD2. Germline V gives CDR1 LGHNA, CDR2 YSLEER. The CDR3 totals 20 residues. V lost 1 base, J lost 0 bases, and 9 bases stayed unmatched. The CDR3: CASSQVVTSGGPSSYNEQFF. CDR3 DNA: TGCGCCAGCAGCCAAGTGGTGACTAGCGGGGGGCCTAGCTCCTACAATGAGCAGTTCTTC.

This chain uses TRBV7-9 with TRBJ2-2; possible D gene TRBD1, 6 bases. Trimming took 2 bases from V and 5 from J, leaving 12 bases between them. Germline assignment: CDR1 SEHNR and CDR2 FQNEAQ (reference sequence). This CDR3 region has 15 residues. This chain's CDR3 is CASSLLTGETGELFF. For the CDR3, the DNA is TGTGCCAGCAGCTTACTGACAGGAGAAACCGGGGAGCTGTTTTTT.

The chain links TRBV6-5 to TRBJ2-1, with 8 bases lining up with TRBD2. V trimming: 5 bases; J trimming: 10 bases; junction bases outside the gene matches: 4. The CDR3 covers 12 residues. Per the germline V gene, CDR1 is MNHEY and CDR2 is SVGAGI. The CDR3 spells CASSGGLVEQFF. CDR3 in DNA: TGTGCCAGCAGTGGGGGACTAGTCGAGCAGTTCTTC.

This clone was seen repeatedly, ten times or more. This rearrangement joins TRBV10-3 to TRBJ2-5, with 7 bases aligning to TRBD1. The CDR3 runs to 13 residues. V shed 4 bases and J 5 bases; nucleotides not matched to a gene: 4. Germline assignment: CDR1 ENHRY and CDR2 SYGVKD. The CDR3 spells CAISGQGRETQYF. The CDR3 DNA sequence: TGTGCCATCAGTGGACAGGGCCGGGAGACCCAGTACTTC.

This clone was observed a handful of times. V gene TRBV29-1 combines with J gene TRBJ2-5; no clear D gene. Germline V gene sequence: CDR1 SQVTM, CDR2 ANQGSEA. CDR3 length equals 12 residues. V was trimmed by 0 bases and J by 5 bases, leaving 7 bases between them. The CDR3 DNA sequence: TGCAGCGTTGAAGATGGCGGTGAGACCCAGTACTTC. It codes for CSVEDGGETQYF.

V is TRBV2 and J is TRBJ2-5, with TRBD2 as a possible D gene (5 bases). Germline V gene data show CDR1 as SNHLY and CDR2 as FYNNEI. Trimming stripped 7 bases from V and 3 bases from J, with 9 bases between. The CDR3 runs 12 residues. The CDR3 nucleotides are TGTGCCAGCACAGGACTTGAAGAGACCCAGTACTTC. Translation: CASTGLEETQYF.

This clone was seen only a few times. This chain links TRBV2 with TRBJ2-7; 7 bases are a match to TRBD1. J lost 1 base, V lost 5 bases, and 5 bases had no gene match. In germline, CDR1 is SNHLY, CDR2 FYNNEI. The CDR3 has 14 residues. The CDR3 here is CASSPNRGSYEQYF. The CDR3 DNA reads TGTGCCAGCAGTCCGAACAGGGGTTCCTACGAGCAGTACTTC.

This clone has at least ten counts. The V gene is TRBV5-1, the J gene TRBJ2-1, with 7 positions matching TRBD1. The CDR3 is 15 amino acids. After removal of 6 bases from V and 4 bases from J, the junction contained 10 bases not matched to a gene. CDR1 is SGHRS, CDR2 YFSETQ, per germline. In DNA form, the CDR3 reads TGCGCCAGCACCGTCACCGGGACAGATTACAATGAGCAGTTCTTC. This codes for CASTVTGTDYNEQFF. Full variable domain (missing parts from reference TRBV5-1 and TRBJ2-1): KAGVTQTPRYLIKTRGQQVTLSCSPISGHRSVSWYQQTPGQGLQFLFEYFSETQRNKGNFPGRFSGRQFSNSRSEMNVSTLELGDSALYLCASTVTGTDYNEQFFGPGTRLTVL.

CDR3 protein: CASSQGGADEQFF. The CDR3 coding sequence is TGTGCCAGCAGCCAGGGGGGGGCGGATGAGCAGTTCTTC. The chain uses TRBV4-2 and TRBJ2-1; TRBD2 might be the D (7 bases). The CDR3 extends over 13 amino acids. Trimming removed 3 bases at V and 8 bases at J, with 11 bases between. The germline V gene encodes CDR1 LGHNA and CDR2 YNFKEQ.

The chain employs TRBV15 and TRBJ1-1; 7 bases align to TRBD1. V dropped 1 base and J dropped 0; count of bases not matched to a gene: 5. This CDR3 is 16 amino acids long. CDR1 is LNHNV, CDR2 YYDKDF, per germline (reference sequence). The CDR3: CATSRGWGQLNTEAFF. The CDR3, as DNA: TGTGCCACCAGCAGAGGGTGGGGACAGCTGAACACTGAAGCTTTCTTT.

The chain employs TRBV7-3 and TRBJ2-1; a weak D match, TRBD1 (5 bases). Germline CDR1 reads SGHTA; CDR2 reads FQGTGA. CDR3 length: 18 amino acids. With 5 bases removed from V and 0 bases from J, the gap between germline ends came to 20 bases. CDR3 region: CASSPYGGRASSYNEQFF. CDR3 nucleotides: TGTGCCAGCAGCCCTTATGGCGGCAGGGCGAGCTCCTACAATGAGCAGTTCTTC.

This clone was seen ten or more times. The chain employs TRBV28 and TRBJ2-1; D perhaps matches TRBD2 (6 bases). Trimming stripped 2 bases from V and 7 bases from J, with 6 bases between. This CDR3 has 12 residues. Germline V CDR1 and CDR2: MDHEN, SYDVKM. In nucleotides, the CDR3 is TGTGCCAGCAGTTTAGGGGGGAATGAGCAGTTCTTC. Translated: CASSLGGNEQFF.

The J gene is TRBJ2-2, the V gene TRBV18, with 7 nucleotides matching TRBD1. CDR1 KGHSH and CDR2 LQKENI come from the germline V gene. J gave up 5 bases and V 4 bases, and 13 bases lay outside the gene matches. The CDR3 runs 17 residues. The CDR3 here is CASSQGAVALGTGELFF. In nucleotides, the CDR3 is TGTGCCAGCTCACAGGGGGCGGTCGCCCTTGGGACCGGGGAGCTGTTTTTT.